In its sample, the clone carrying this T cell receptor beta chain was seen many times. The antigen remains undetermined. This record comes from a study of T-cell reconstitution after alpha-beta-depleted transplantation in children. The study's findings and limits: In patients about two months after transplant, alpha-beta T cells reportedly arose from several hundred expanded graft clones. Surviving recipient cells, namely T cells and thymic progenitors, were the source of high day-60 TCRbeta diversity in some patients. From newly produced T cells came most of the T-cell counts and diversity one year after transplant.

Construction of the TCRbeta library involved unique molecular identifiers. TCRdb itself ran the PCR reads through MiXCR, one entry per CDR3 protein. The data show 670,000 or so distinct CDR3 sequences, with roughly 14% seen just once and 0.75% to 0.85% held by the top ten. The receptor was isolated from a girl aged 2-9 years with congenital amegakaryocytic thrombocytopenia, due to receive a stem cell transplant. Sequences were derived from PBMCs, sampled before TCRalphabeta/CD19-depleted stem cell transplant.

CDR3 in DNA: TGCGCCAGCAGCTCTGGGACAGATCATAGGGAGACCCAGTACTTC. Translating it yields CASSSGTDHRETQYF. V usage is TRBV5-1 and J usage is TRBJ2-5; 7 bases are a match to TRBD1. The CDR3 totals 15 residues. The germline V gene has CDR1 SGHRS and CDR2 YFSETQ. Trimming cost V 3 bases and J 5 bases; bases outside gene matches: 10. The variable domain in full, with the rest retrieved from reference TRBV5-1 and TRBJ2-5, is KAGVTQTPRYLIKTRGQQVTLSCSPISGHRSVSWYQQTPGQGLQFLFEYFSETQRNKGNFPGRFSGRQFSNSRSEMNVSTLELGDSALYLCASSSGTDHRETQYFGPGTRLLVL.